This T cell receptor (beta chain) was found in a study of CD8+ T cells in alopecia areata. RNA extraction and reverse transcription yielded cDNA as sequencing template. Assay used: immunoSEQ multiplex PCR; TCRdb lists only in-frame clones, some missing. This table holds about 150,000 clones, 55% to 65% found once. Germline values: CDR1 SNHLY, CDR2 FYNNEI. CDR3 size: 13 residues. This clone came up many times. A read error may produce the germline difference seen at one junction end. The genes are TRBV2 and TRBJ2-7; D is ambiguous. The sequence was obtained from a human donor in good health. The sequencing sample was made of CD4+ T cells sorted from blood. The CDR3 loop is CASNGIFSYEQYF. Written as DNA, the CDR3 is TGTGCTAGCAATGGGATCTTCTCCTACGAGCAGTACTTC.